These T cell receptor beta chains were read from a single sample in a study of CD8+ T cells in alopecia areata. Data came from immunoSEQ multiplex PCR; TCRdb stores just in-frame clones and leaves some out. The sample records around 170,000 clones, 45% to 60% being singletons. Material: CD8+ T cells sorted from blood, obtained around week 53, from a patient treated with tofacitinib. The source of these receptors is a human donor with alopecia areata. Both conserved end residues are part of each CDR3.

CDR3aa | len | v_gene
CASSVGYNEQFF | 12 | TRBV9
CAWSVSWSGGGTDTQYF | 17 | TRBV30
CASVLDRTETQYF | 13 | TRBV6-6
CASSIAGFTYNEQFF | 15 | TRBV19
CASSSAGSHQPQHF | 14 | TRBV7-2
CASFTSGAGTDTQYF | 15 | TRBV7-2
CASSLTGEETQYF | 13 | TRBV13
CASSYPPRTGNTEAFF | 16 | TRBV6-5
CASSLRQIADTQYF | 14 | TRBV27
CAWSRANQPQHF | 12 | TRBV30
CASSTQLFHEQYF | 13 | TRBV5-6